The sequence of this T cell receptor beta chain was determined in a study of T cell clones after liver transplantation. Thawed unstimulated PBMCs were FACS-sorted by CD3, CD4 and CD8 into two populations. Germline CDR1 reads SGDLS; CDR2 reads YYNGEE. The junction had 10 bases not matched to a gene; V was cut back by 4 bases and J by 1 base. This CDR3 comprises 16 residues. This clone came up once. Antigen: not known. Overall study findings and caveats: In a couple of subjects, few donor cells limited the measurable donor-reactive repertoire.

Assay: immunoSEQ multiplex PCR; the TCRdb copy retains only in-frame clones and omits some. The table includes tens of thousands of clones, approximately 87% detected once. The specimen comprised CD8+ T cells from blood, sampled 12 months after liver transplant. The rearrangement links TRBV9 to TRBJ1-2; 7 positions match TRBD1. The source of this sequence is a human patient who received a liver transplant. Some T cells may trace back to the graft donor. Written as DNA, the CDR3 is TGTGCCAGCAGCACGACAGGGCACGGTAATAACTATGGCTACACCTTC. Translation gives CASSTTGHGNNYGYTF.